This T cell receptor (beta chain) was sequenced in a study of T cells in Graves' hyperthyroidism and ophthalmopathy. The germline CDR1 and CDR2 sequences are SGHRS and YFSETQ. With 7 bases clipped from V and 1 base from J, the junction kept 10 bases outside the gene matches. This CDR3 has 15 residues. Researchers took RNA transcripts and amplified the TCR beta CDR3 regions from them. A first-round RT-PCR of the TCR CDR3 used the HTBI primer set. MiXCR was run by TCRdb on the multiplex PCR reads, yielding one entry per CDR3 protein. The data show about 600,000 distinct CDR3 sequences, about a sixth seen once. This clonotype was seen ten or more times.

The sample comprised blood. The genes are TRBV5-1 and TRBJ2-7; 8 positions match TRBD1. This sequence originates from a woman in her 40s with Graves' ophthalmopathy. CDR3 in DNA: TGCGCCAGCGGGCCGGGACAGGCGGCATCCTACGAGCAGTACTTC. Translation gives CASGPGQAASYEQYF.